These 14 T cell receptor beta chains were sequenced from one sample in a study of beta chain features in type 1 diabetes. Every isolated RNA sample was fully reverse transcribed, so sequencing captured expressed TCRB transcripts. Produced via immunoSEQ multiplex PCR; TCRdb's table is partial and in-frame only. The top ten clones hold 0.044% of a sample with 300,000 to 450,000 clones, roughly a fifth of them seen once. Sequencing was performed on naive CD4+ T cells from blood. The receptors originated from a woman under 30 in good health.

V is TRBV5-1 and J is TRBJ2-7, with 7 bases identical to TRBD1. The germline CDR1 and CDR2 sequences are SGHRS and YFSETQ. Losses at the gene ends were 0 bases for V and 2 bases for J; bases not matched to a gene: 5. CDR3 length: 15 residues. Here the CDR3 reads CASSLDPGQTYEQYF. CDR3 in DNA: TGCGCCAGCAGCTTGGACCCGGGACAGACCTACGAGCAGTACTTC.

The table lists this clone with a few counts. The chain carries TRBV6-1 and TRBJ1-1, with TRBD1 matching 10 bases. This CDR3 spans 16 amino acids. The J segment lost 3 bases and the V segment lost 3 bases, leaving 7 bases of the junction unmatched. Germline V gives CDR1 MNHNS, CDR2 SASEGT. The CDR3 sequence: CASSDRGQGRYTEAFF. The DNA of the CDR3 is TGTGCCAGCAGTGACAGGGGACAGGGGAGATACACTGAAGCTTTCTTT.

V is TRBV12-5 and J is TRBJ1-3; D unclear. This CDR3 contains 15 residues. Germline CDR1 and CDR2: LGHNT and FRNRAP. V gave up 0 bases and J gave up 0 bases, with 6 bases separating them. The CDR3 region has the DNA TGTGCTAGTGGTTTGGTCCCCAACTCTGGAAACACCATATATTTT. Translating it yields CASGLVPNSGNTIYF.

The rearrangement joins TRBV2 to TRBJ2-2, with D possibly being TRBD2 (6 bases). Trimming took off 6 bases at V and 4 bases at J, with 15 bases between the two ends. In germline, CDR1 is SNHLY, CDR2 FYNNEI. This CDR3 is built from 15 residues. As DNA, the CDR3 is TGTGCCAGCAGGGATCGGGAGATAGGCACCGGGGAGCTGTTTTTT. This translates into CASRDREIGTGELFF.

This chain joins TRBV7-9 and TRBJ1-1, with D unresolved. The V gene's germline CDR1 is SEHNR and CDR2 FQNEAQ (reference sequence). This CDR3 comprises 12 residues. Trimming took off 3 bases at V and 2 bases at J, with 4 bases between the two ends. In nucleotides, the CDR3 is TGTGCCAGCAGCTTTTCAAACACTGAAGCTTTCTTT. Protein product: CASSFSNTEAFF.

The chain combines TRBV27 with TRBJ2-4; a weak D match, TRBD2 (6 bases). V lost 5 bases to trimming and J lost 3 bases, with 17 bases between them. This CDR3 region has 16 residues. CDR1 is MNHEY and CDR2 is SMNVEV in the germline V gene (reference sequence). The CDR3 coding sequence is TGTGCCAGCAGTCTAGGAGGGATTAGCGGCAAAAACATTCAGTACTTC. Translation: CASSLGGISGKNIQYF.

This clone appeared a few times. V usage is TRBV10-3 and J usage is TRBJ2-3; D is perhaps TRBD1 (6 bases). Germline CDR1 reads ENHRY; CDR2 reads SYGVKD. The CDR3 runs 11 residues. V shed 7 bases and J shed 4 bases, with 6 bases lying between them. The CDR3: CAIKGADTQYF. The CDR3 nucleotides read TGTGCCATCAAGGGGGCAGATACGCAGTATTTT.

The chain carries TRBV5-1 and TRBJ1-1, with D hard to call. Germline values: CDR1 SGHRS, CDR2 YFSETQ. CDR3 length: 16 amino acids. Deletions cut 4 bases from V and 0 bases from J, with 16 bases between. CDR3 amino acids: CASSPPSGSMNTEAFF. DNA for the CDR3: TGCGCCAGCAGCCCGCCCTCGGGGTCCATGAACACTGAAGCTTTCTTT.

The V call is TRBV7-9, the J call TRBJ2-2; D might be TRBD2 (6 bases). V was shortened by 5 bases and J by 4 bases, with 11 bases between the two germline ends. The V gene's germline CDR1 is SEHNR and CDR2 FQNEAQ (reference sequence). CDR3 length: 14 amino acids. The DNA of the CDR3 is TGTGCCAGCAGCCTCGGGGGTGTCACCGGGGAGCTGTTTTTT. Residues: CASSLGGVTGELFF.

This clone appeared a few times. V gene TRBV18 combines with J gene TRBJ2-3, with 9 bases identical to TRBD2. Germline V gene sequence: CDR1 KGHSH, CDR2 LQKENI. After removal of 2 bases from V and 6 bases from J, the junction contained 6 bases not matched to a gene. This CDR3 comprises 15 residues. The CDR3 DNA reads TGTGCCAGCTCACCATTGGCGGGGGGGCCGGATACGCAGTATTTT. Amino acids: CASSPLAGGPDTQYF.

Only a few counts were recorded for this clone. V gene TRBV29-1 combines with J gene TRBJ1-1; D uncertain. The CDR3 length is 15 residues. The germline V gene encodes CDR1 SQVTM and CDR2 ANQGSEA. V was shortened by 4 bases and J by 3 bases, with 18 bases between the two germline ends. CDR3 region: CSVASRKFYDTEAFF. As DNA, the CDR3 is TGCAGCGTTGCCTCCAGGAAATTCTATGACACTGAAGCTTTCTTT. The complete variable domain, with remaining parts taken from reference TRBV29-1 and TRBJ1-1, reads SAVISQKPSRDICQRGTSLTIQCQVDSQVTMMFWYRQQPGQSLTLIATANQGSEATYESGFVIDKFPISRPNLTFSTLTVSNMSPEDSSIYLCSVASRKFYDTEAFFGQGTRLTVV.

CDR3 amino acids: CARTSGTDEQYF. CDR3 nucleotides: TGTGCCAGGACTAGCGGGACCGACGAGCAGTACTTC. The V gene is TRBV21-1, the J gene TRBJ2-7; the table's D call, TRBD2, has no DNA check behind it. TRBV21-1 is reported as a pseudogene. The CDR3 runs 12 residues.

The chain recombines TRBV4-3 with TRBJ1-2; D remains unclear. The CDR3 runs to 16 residues. CDR1 and CDR2 (germline): LGHNA, YSLEER. V was clipped by 1 base and J by 2 bases, with 14 bases between them. Written as DNA, the CDR3 is TGCGCCAGCAGCCAAGGCCTAGGCAACTTCAACTATGGCTACACCTTC. Translated, it gives CASSQGLGNFNYGYTF.

The chain links TRBV13 to TRBJ1-2; perhaps TRBD1 as D (5 bases). The CDR3 length is 13 residues. Germline V gene sequence: CDR1 PRHDT, CDR2 FYEKMQ (reference sequence). Trimming left V 5 bases short and J 7 bases short, with 14 bases between. The CDR3 protein is CASSRGGGAGYTF. The DNA for the CDR3 is TGTGCCAGCAGCCGCGGCGGGGGAGCTGGCTACACCTTC.